This T cell receptor beta chain was identified during a study of blood T cell repertoires in COVID-19. CDR1 is SGHAT, CDR2 FQDESV, per germline (reference sequence). CDR3 length: 15 residues. V lost 2 bases to trimming and J lost 0 bases; unmatched junction nucleotides: 4. The protocol was immunoSEQ multiplex PCR, while the TCRdb copy is restricted to in-frame clones and leaves out a portion. This sample has roughly 200,000 clones; roughly 88% occur once, and the top ten carry less than 7.5%. The receptor was derived from a woman aged 40 to 55 who had recovered from COVID-19. V gene TRBV11-1 combines with J gene TRBJ2-7; 7 positions agree with TRBD1. The specimen was peripheral blood. CDR3: CASSLFGQDSYEQYF. CDR3 coding DNA: TGTGCCAGCAGCTTATTCGGACAGGACTCCTACGAGCAGTACTTC.